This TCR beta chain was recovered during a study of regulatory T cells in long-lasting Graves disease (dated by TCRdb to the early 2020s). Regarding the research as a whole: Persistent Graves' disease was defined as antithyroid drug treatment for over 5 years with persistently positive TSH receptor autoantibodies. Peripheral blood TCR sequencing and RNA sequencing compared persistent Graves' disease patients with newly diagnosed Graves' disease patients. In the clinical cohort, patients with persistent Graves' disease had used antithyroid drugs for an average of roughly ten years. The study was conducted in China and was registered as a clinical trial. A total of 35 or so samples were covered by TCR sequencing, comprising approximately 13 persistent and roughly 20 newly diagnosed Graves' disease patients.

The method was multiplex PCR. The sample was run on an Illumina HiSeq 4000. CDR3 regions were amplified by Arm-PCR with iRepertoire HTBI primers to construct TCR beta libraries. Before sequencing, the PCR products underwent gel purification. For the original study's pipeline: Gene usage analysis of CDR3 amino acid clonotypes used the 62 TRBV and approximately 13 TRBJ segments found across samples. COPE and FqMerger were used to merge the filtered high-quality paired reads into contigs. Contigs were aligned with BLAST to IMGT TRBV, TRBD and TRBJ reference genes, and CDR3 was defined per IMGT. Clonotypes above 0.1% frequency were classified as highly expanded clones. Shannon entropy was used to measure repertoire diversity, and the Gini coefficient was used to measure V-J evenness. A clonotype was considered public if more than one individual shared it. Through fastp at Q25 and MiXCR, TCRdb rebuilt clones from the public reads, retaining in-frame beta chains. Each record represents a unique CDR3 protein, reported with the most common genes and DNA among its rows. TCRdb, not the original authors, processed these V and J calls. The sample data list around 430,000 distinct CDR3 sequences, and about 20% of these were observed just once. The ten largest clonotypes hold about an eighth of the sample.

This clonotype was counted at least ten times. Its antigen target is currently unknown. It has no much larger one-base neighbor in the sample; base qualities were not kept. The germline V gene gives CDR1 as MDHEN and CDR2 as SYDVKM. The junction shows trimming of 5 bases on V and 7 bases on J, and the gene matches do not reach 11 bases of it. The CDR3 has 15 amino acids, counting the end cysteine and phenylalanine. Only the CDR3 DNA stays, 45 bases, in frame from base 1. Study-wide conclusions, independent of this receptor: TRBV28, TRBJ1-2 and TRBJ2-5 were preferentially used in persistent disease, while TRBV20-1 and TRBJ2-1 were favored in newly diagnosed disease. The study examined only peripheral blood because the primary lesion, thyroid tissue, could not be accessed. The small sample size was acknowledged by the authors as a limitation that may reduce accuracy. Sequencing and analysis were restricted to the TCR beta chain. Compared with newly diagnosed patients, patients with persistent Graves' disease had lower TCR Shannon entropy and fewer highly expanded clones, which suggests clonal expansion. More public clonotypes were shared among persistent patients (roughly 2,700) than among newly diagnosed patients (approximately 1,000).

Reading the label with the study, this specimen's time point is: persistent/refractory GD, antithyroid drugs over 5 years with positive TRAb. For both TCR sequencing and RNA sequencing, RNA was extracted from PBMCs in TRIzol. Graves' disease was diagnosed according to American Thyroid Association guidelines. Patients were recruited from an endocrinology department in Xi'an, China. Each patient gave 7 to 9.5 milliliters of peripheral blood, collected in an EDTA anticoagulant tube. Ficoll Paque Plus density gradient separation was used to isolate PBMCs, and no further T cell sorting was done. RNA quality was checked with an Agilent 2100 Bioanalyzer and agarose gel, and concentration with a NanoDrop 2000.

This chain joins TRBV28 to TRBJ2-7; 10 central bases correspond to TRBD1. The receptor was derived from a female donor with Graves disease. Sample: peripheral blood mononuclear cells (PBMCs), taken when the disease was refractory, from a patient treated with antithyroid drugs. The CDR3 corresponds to CASSRSGTGDREQYF. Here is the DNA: TGTGCCAGCAGTCGATCCGGGACAGGGGATAGGGAGCAGTACTTC.